This T cell receptor beta chain was captured in a study of OX40 agonist ivuxolimab in advanced cancers. Some background on the complete study: Ivuxolimab, which targeted the costimulatory receptor OX40 (CD134), was an agonistic, fully human IgG2 monoclonal antibody. Prior anti-PD-1, anti-PD-L1 or anti-CTLA-4 therapy was permitted, and 40% of dose-escalation patients had received checkpoint inhibitors. Among the 52 dose-escalation patients, 19 had hepatocellular carcinoma, approximately 15 melanoma, 9 renal cell carcinoma and 9 head and neck cancer. The paper reports the monotherapy dose-escalation portion (N of about 52 patients) of the phase I ivuxolimab trial. In the dose-escalation cohort, roughly 80% of patients were male, and the mean age was roughly 60 years, with a range of 23 to 79. Intravenous ivuxolimab was administered to patients every 2 weeks at six dose levels: 0.01, 0.1, 0.3, 1.5, 3 and 10 mg/kg. Partial responses occurred in three dose-escalation patients, of whom one had hepatocellular carcinoma and two had cutaneous melanoma. The purpose of peripheral TCRbeta sequencing was to test whether ivuxolimab changed TCR sequence diversity and led to clonal T-cell expansion.

From the germline V gene, CDR1 is KGHSH and CDR2 is LQKENI. Taken from cysteine to phenylalanine, the CDR3 has 14 residues. Just CDR3 DNA is preserved here, 42 bases in frame from base 1. V and J lose 6 bases and 6 bases, and a span of 17 bases separates them. What the work shows at the level of the full study, not this receptor alone: Low levels of normalized T-cell clonal expansion were also seen in some patients who did not respond. At doses from 0.1 to 3.0 mg/kg, clonal expansion was seen in both CD4+ and CD8+ blood T cells between baseline and week 6. The antigen specificity of the clonally expanded peripheral T cells was not determined. In the 0.1-3.0 mg/kg groups, partial responders had among the lowest normalized peripheral clonal expansion, particularly in CD8+ T cells. After ivuxolimab, expanded clones were on average more numerous among CD8+ T cells than among CD4+ T cells.

Genomic DNA was extracted from sorted cells for sequencing of the TCRbeta CDR3 region. The immunoSEQ Assay was used for sequencing of TCRbeta CDR3 regions. Not all clones reach the TCRdb copy of this immuneACCESS table, which keeps in-frame sequences only. Checked studies attribute under half of the gap to unresolved V genes and leave the rest unexplained. This sample holds around 60,000 clones; 91% were observed only once. Jointly, the top ten make up about 0.46% of the sample. As for this clone: Its antigen target is currently unknown. Per-base quality was not reported, and no clone a single base away is much larger than it.

Patients with autoimmune disease history or receiving systemic immunosuppression were excluded from the trial. Peripheral blood for TCR sequencing was collected from all dose cohorts at baseline, on cycle 4 day 1, and on cycle 7 day 1. Samples came from an open-label, multicenter, first-in-human phase I dose-escalation trial of ivuxolimab. The trial enrolled adults with locally advanced or metastatic head and neck squamous cell, hepatocellular, melanoma or renal cell carcinoma. CD4+ and CD8+ T cells were sorted separately from peripheral blood before TCR sequencing. Sequencing was performed on CD4+ or CD8+ T cells sorted from blood, taken in a trial of the OX40 agonist ivuxolimab. The chain is assembled from TRBV18 and TRBJ1-1; TRBD1 is possibly the D segment (5 matching bases). This receptor was taken from an adult with an advanced solid tumor such as melanoma, head and neck, liver or kidney cancer. The DNA sequence is TGTGCCAGCTCCTGGGATGGACGGGGCTCTGAAGCTTTCTTT. Its protein reads: CASSWDGRGSEAFF.